Following are 4 T cell receptor beta chains from one sample sequenced in a study of blood T cell dynamics during melanoma immunotherapy. The sample's time point: week 3, after first cycle of checkpoint inhibitor. Clones were sequenced by immunoSEQ multiplex PCR, and TCRdb holds only the in-frame ones, with some missing. This sample has 25,000 to 35,000 clones, with roughly 83% found just once. The starting material was blood, obtained from a patient treated with checkpoint blockade. These TCRs come from a human donor with melanoma.

The rearrangement joins TRBV29-1 to TRBJ1-4; maybe TRBD1 (5 bases). The V gene lost 5 bases and the J gene lost 5 bases, with 9 bases spanning the gap. Germline CDR1 and CDR2: SQVTM and ANQGSEA. The CDR3 covers 12 residues. The CDR3 spells CSVQEGNEKLFF. CDR3 in DNA: TGCAGCGTTCAGGAGGGGAATGAAAAACTGTTTTTT.

The genes are TRBV7-6 and TRBJ2-5; the match to TRBD2 covers 10 bases. J was trimmed by 4 bases and V by 3 bases; bases with no gene match: 8. Germline V gene data show CDR1 as SGHVS and CDR2 as FNYEAQ. The CDR3 has 16 amino acids. The CDR3 DNA is TGTGCCAGCAGCTTTAGCCTAGCGGGAGAAGGAGAGACCCAGTACTTC. Translated: CASSFSLAGEGETQYF. The full variable domain, in which reference TRBV7-6 and TRBJ2-5 provide the parts outside the CDR3, is GAGVSQSPRYKVTKRGQDVALRCDPISGHVSLYWYRQALGQGPEFLTYFNYEAQQDKSGLPNDRFSAERPEGSISTLTIQRTEQRDSAMYRCASSFSLAGEGETQYFGPGTRLLVL.

The chain uses TRBV7-8 and TRBJ1-1; no reliable D call. CDR1 is SGHVS, CDR2 FQNEAQ, per germline. The CDR3 spans 12 residues. Trimming removed 5 bases at V and 9 bases at J, with 13 bases between. The CDR3 spells CASSPVLAKAFF. In nucleotides, the CDR3 is TGTGCCAGCAGCCCCGTCCTCGCTAAAGCTTTCTTT.

This clone has just one count. The V call is TRBV10-3, the J call TRBJ1-1, with 7 bases fitting TRBD1. V shed 6 bases and J 0 bases; nucleotides not matched to a gene: 7. This CDR3 is built from 15 residues. Germline assignment: CDR1 ENHRY and CDR2 SYGVKD. CDR3 DNA: TGTGCCATCAGAACCGACAGGGCTCTGAACACTGAAGCTTTCTTT. Residues: CAIRTDRALNTEAFF.